One and the same sample provided the 2 T cell receptor beta chains below, sequenced in a study of vaccination and CD4 T cells after COVID-19. Treatment in this sample: roughly nine-day PBMC culture with coronavirus spike peptide pools or control peptides (ViraFEST assay). No antigen has been assigned to these receptors. With the Oncomine TCR Beta short-read assay, DNA from cultured CD4+ T cells was sequenced. MiXCR, run by TCRdb on the PCR reads, gives a single entry per CDR3 protein. The sample lists some 21,000 distinct CDR3 sequences, about 40% occurring once. The sequenced sample was CD4+ T cells from blood, cultured in vitro, obtained before SARS-CoV-2 vaccination. The receptor set was obtained from a human donor who had recovered from COVID-19.

The rearrangement joins TRBV29-1 to TRBJ2-2; D possibly corresponds to TRBD2 (6 bases). The V end lost 6 bases, the J end lost 2 bases, and 13 bases lay between the germline ends. The CDR3 spans 14 residues. Germline lookup yields CDR1 SQVTM and CDR2 ANQGSEA. The CDR3 loop is CSVRGTGNTGELFF. The DNA of the CDR3 is TGCAGCGTCCGGGGGACGGGTAACACCGGGGAGCTGTTTTTT.

This clonotype was seen once. The chain links TRBV5-1 to TRBJ1-1; possible D gene TRBD1, 5 bases. Germline V gene sequence: CDR1 SGHRS, CDR2 YFSETQ. Trimming removed 0 bases at V and 5 bases at J, with 14 bases between. This CDR3 comprises 15 residues. The CDR3 DNA reads as TGCGCCAGCAGCTTGGACAGGCTCTCGGGGACTGAAGCTTTCTTT. Protein: CASSLDRLSGTEAFF.